This is a list of T cell receptor beta chains from one sample in a study of CD8+ T cells in alopecia areata. Method: immunoSEQ multiplex PCR; TCRdb's copy keeps in-frame clones and lacks some. The sample has 110,000 or so clones, approximately 51% seen once. This sample comprised CD4+ T cells sorted from blood, obtained at week 24, from a patient treated with tofacitinib. The receptors originated from a human donor with alopecia areata. Both conserved end residues are part of each CDR3. Each record gives: V gene, J gene, CDR3 protein.

TRBV7-3,TRBJ1-2,CASSLTGGEDGYTF
TRBV10-3,TRBJ2-1,CAISELKQGSGEQFF
TRBV30,TRBJ1-6,CACGTTNSPLHF
TRBV6-1,TRBJ1-4,CATRPPPGREKLFF
TRBV19,TRBJ2-6,CAAREGAGANVLTF
TRBV23-1,TRBJ2-7,CASSQPDYDPF
TRBV29-1,TRBJ1-1,CSVRLQGNTEAFF
TRBV27,TRBJ2-7,CASGTWGLEYEQYF
TRBV6-5,TRBJ1-1,CASIPGSGTEAFF
TRBV4-1,TRBJ2-1,CASSQDWGLQFF
TRBV29-1,TRBJ1-3,CSVLTGLSGNTIYF
TRBV30,TRBJ1-5,CAWSLRQNQPQHF
TRBV7-2,TRBJ1-6,CASSLVGTGVGMNSPLHF
TRBV7-2,TRBJ2-2,CASVWTSGLTGELFF
TRBV6-5,TRBJ2-4,CASSSTGQIAKNIQYF
TRBV5-1,TRBJ2-5,CASSLAPRQETQYF
TRBV5-6,TRBJ2-7,CASSSFQGTYEQYF
TRBV29-1,TRBJ2-5,CSVRGRETQYF
TRBV7-2,TRBJ2-5,CASSPRAAQETQYF
TRBV7-2,TRBJ1-1,CASRRTVNTEAFF
TRBV6-5,TRBJ1-1,CASSPFKRHAAFF
TRBV5-1,TRBJ2-3,CASRETDTQYF
TRBV29-1,TRBJ2-1,CSVVGTGYNEQFF
TRBV9,TRBJ2-3,CASSASLAGDTQYF